The T cell receptor beta chain under discussion was sequenced for a study of T cell changes during pregnancy in multiple sclerosis (dated by TCRdb to about 2019). The study in broad terms: The study looked at changes in the T cell repertoire across pregnancy in women with multiple sclerosis.

Libraries came from the immunoSEQ multiplex PCR assay. The table comes from immuneACCESS by way of TCRdb, which keeps in-frame sequences with V and J called. Part of the clones is missing from these tables; in studies checked, under half for an unresolved V gene and the rest for unknown reasons. Present in this sample are some 45,000 clones, around 92% of which were seen just once. Under 2% of the sample is in the top ten clones. This clone appeared a single time. Which antigen it targets is not known. Per-base qualities were not stored, and no clone one base away is much larger. The CDR3 runs 14 residues from the cysteine to the phenylalanine. Here the CDR3 DNA is all that survives: 42 bases in frame from base 1. In the germline V gene, CDR1 corresponds to MDHEN and CDR2 to SYDVKM. Trimming removed 8 bases from V and 0 bases from J, leaving 11 bases between the germline ends.

Sample: CD4+ T cells from peripheral blood mononuclear cells, taken after pregnancy. The clonotype originates from a female donor in good health, enrolled as a control in a pregnancy study. The V gene is TRBV28 and the J gene is TRBJ1-3; the D gene cannot be named for sure. This receptor carries the CDR3 CASGLLASGNTIYF. The sequence in DNA is TGTGCCAGCGGTCTACTTGCCTCTGGAAACACCATATATTTT.